The T cell receptor (beta chain) under discussion was sequenced for a study of blood T cell repertoires in COVID-19. In the study overall: Italy, Spain and the United States were the sources of the convalescent and acute COVID-19 samples. PBMCs, B-cell-depleted T cells, or T cells provided the cDNA or gDNA that made up the material.

In the original processing: Estimation of nucleated cell counts was performed using reference gene primer amplification. Libraries were prepared by immunoSEQ multiplex PCR; TCRdb keeps only in-frame clonotypes and omits some of them. V, J and clone size reflect that table, while D and trimming were determined from the DNA. The sample consists of tens of thousands of clones, roughly 85% of them appearing once. Trimming shortened V by 0 bases and J by 4 bases, and 15 bases separated the two germline ends. CDR1 is LGHNA, CDR2 YSLEER, per germline. This CDR3 spans 16 amino acids. Input material: peripheral blood. The J gene is TRBJ1-2, the V gene TRBV4-3; no clear D. The origin of this receptor is a woman in her sixties or seventies with COVID-19, enrolled during active disease. The CDR3 DNA reads as TGCGCCAGCAGCCAAGATCTCGAGGGCGGCTCCTATGGCTACACCTTC. It translates to CASSQDLEGGSYGYTF.